The T cell receptor beta chain under discussion was sequenced for a study of cytomegalovirus exposure and HLA in healthy donors. Turning to this clone: The target antigen is unknown.

It was with 60 Vbeta and 13 Jbeta primers that the PCR ran. Profiling relied on immunoSEQ multiplex PCR, and the TCRdb table lists in-frame clones only, not all of them. The table includes 150,000 or so clones, approximately 71% detected once. This CDR3 has 12 amino acids. The V gene lost 8 bases and the J gene lost 4 bases, with 9 bases spanning the gap. Germline assignment: CDR1 SNHLY and CDR2 FYNNEI. Broader study findings: CMV serostatus was the sole immune exposure data available. In a later analysis, across HLA loci, associated TCR counts were highest for DRB1, lowest for HLA-C.

Sequencing was done on a sample of PBMCs. The receptor was isolated from a woman between 40 and 55 years old in good health and CMV-seropositive. The chain links TRBV2 to TRBJ2-1; no clear D gene. CDR3 region: CASGTEYNEQFF. The CDR3 DNA reads TGTGCCAGCGGAACGGAGTACAATGAGCAGTTCTTC. Using reference TRBV2 and TRBJ2-1 for the parts outside the CDR3, the full variable domain is EPEVTQTPSHQVTQMGQEVILRCVPISNHLYFYWYRQILGQKVEFLVSFYNNEISEKSEIFDDQFSVERPDGSNFTLKIRSTKLEDSAMYFCASGTEYNEQFFGPGTRLTVL.